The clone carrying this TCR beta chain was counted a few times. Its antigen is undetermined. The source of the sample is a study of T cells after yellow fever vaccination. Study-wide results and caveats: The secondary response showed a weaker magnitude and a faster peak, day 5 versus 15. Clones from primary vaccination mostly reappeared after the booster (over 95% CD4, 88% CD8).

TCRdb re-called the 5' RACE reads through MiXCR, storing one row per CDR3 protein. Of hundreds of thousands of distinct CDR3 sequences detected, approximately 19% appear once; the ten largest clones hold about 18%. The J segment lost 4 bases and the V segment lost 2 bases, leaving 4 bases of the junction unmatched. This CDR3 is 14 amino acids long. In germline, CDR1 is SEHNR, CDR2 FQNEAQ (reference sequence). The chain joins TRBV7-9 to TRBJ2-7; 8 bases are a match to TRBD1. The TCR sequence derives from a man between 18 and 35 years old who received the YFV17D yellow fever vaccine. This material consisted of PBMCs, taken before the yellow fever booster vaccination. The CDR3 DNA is TGTGCCAGCAGCTTAACTGGACAGGGTTACGAGCAGTACGTC. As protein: CASSLTGQGYEQYV.